The next 6 T cell receptor beta chains were all read from a single sample in a study of high-grade serous ovarian cancer treatment subgroups. Some clones are missing from TCRdb's copy, which holds only in-frame ones; the method was immunoSEQ multiplex PCR. The data contain 3,000 or so clones, roughly 63% of them seen just once; the ten biggest clones take up approximately 9.9%. Tumor samples were obtained before definitive surgery or chemotherapy. The sequencing input was tumor tissue. The origin of the receptors is a human donor with high-grade serous ovarian cancer.

This clone was observed a handful of times. This chain connects TRBV5-6 to TRBJ2-1, with 8 bases aligning to TRBD2. CDR3 length: 15 residues. With V trimmed by 7 bases and J by 6 bases, 12 bases remained unmatched. Germline CDR1 SGHDT, CDR2 YYEEEE. The CDR3 spells CASWLERELTNEQFF. DNA of the CDR3: TGTGCCAGCTGGTTAGAGCGGGAGTTAACCAATGAGCAGTTCTTC.

The rearrangement uses TRBV6-5 and TRBJ1-3; D is possibly TRBD1 (5 bases). The germline V and J ends were trimmed by 9 bases and 9 bases, with 12 bases remaining between them. The germline CDR1 and CDR2 sequences are MNHEY and SVGAGI. This CDR3 has 11 residues. In nucleotides, the CDR3 is TGTGCCAGTTCCCTCGGGGGCACCATATATTTT. Protein sequence: CASSLGGTIYF.

This clone was counted a few times. The gene calls are TRBV10-3 and TRBJ1-2; the D is unclear. Trimming cost V 10 bases and J 4 bases, with 16 bases left between them. CDR1 and CDR2 from the germline V gene are ENHRY and SYGVKD. The CDR3 runs to 13 residues. The CDR3 sequence is CATESTPPYGYTF. In DNA form, the CDR3 reads TGTGCCACCGAATCCACACCGCCCTATGGCTACACCTTC.

The chain carries TRBV28 and TRBJ2-1; 8 bases align to TRBD1. Germline V CDR1 and CDR2: MDHEN, SYDVKM. J gave up 6 bases and V 2 bases, and 3 bases lay outside the gene matches. The CDR3 has 14 amino acids. The CDR3 here is CASSLTTGGNEQFF. Here the CDR3 DNA reads TGTGCCAGCAGTTTAACCACAGGGGGCAATGAGCAGTTCTTC. Variable domain in full (rest from reference TRBV28 and TRBJ2-1): DVKVTQSSRYLVKRTGEKVFLECVQDMDHENMFWYRQDPGLGLRLIYFSYDVKMKEKGDIPEGYSVSREKKERFSLILESASTNQTSMYLCASSLTTGGNEQFFGPGTRLTVL.

This clone was counted a single time. The rearrangement uses TRBV10-3 and TRBJ2-2; 7 positions agree with TRBD1. The germline gives CDR1 ENHRY, CDR2 SYGVKD. The CDR3 has 15 residues. After removal of 4 bases from V and 3 bases from J, the junction contained 5 bases not matched to a gene. The CDR3 protein is CAISGDTGDTGELFF. DNA for the CDR3: TGTGCCATCAGTGGCGATACAGGGGACACCGGGGAGCTGTTTTTT.

A few counts support this clone. CDR3 nucleotides: TGTGCCAGCAGCTTAGATGGGAGTCAGCCCCAGCATTTT. Translated, it gives CASSLDGSQPQHF. The genes are TRBV7-2 and TRBJ1-5, with D uncertain. Germline lookup yields CDR1 SGHTA and CDR2 FQGNSA. V dropped 1 base and J dropped 6 bases, with 7 bases sitting between them. CDR3 length: 13 residues.